Listed below are T cell receptor beta chains from one sample, sequenced in a study of shared clonotypes between healthy human individuals. Profiled with immunoSEQ multiplex PCR; TCRdb holds only in-frame clones, not every one. The sample consists of under 2.5 million clones, 92% of them appearing once. Source material: naive CD4+ T cells from PBMCs. Receptors originate from a man aged 18 to 30 in good health. Some clones in this sample may be carry-over from other donors' samples. CDR3s leave out the opening cysteine and the closing phenylalanine or tryptophan.

J gene: TRBJ2-2; V gene: TRBV27; CDR3 protein: ASGHTTGVTGELF
J gene: TRBJ1-2; V gene: TRBV5-4; CDR3 protein: ASSPNPTETYGYT
J gene: TRBJ2-3; V gene: TRBV28; CDR3 protein: ASSLWGVGGSTDTQY
J gene: TRBJ2-1; V gene: TRBV10-3; CDR3 protein: AISPSGSVDEQF
J gene: TRBJ2-2; V gene: TRBV5-1; CDR3 protein: ASSLQSDTGELF
J gene: TRBJ2-7; V gene: TRBV28; CDR3 protein: ASRGVGAPYEQY
J gene: TRBJ1-3; V gene: TRBV9; CDR3 protein: ASGPTGTGNTIY
J gene: TRBJ2-3; V gene: TRBV7-9; CDR3 protein: ASSFGETSTDTQY
J gene: TRBJ1-4; V gene: TRBV11-2; CDR3 protein: ASSLREGATNEKLF
J gene: TRBJ2-7; V gene: TRBV9; CDR3 protein: ASSVGAGTASSYEQY
J gene: TRBJ2-1; V gene: TRBV2; CDR3 protein: ASSEVGRAYNEQF